The 21 T cell receptor beta chains below all came from one sample that was sequenced in a study of technical replicates of blood from several donors. The repertoire was sequenced with immunoSEQ multiplex PCR; TCRdb's copy has only in-frame clones and lacks some. Of around 80,000 clones in the sample, nearly 98% are singletons; the top ten hold around 0.15%. The sample consisted of T cells isolated from PBMCs. The receptor source for this set is a human donor in good health.

The rearrangement links TRBV11-2 to TRBJ2-2; D is possibly TRBD2 (5 bases). The V end was cut by 3 bases, the J end by 4 bases, with 15 bases between. This CDR3 region has 16 residues. Germline loops: CDR1 SGHAT, CDR2 FQNNGV. CDR3 loop: CASSLLRVGVTGELFF. Written as DNA, the CDR3 is TGTGCCAGCAGCTTGCTGAGGGTCGGGGTCACCGGGGAGCTGTTTTTT.

The chain uses TRBV6-5 and TRBJ1-6, with 7 bases aligning to TRBD1. V was clipped by 0 bases and J by 7 bases; unmatched bases: 6. This CDR3 contains 16 residues. CDR1 is MNHEY, CDR2 SVGAGI, per germline. CDR3 residues: CASSYSTGQLNSPLHF. In DNA, the CDR3 is TGTGCCAGCAGTTACTCCACGGGACAGCTAAATTCACCCCTCCACTTT.

This clone was seen once. The rearrangement links TRBV2 to TRBJ2-2; 7 bases map to TRBD1. The CDR3 consists of 17 residues. Germline V CDR1 and CDR2: SNHLY, FYNNEI. V lost 9 bases to trimming and J lost 0 bases; unmatched junction nucleotides: 13. For the CDR3, the DNA is TGTGCCAGTACACTGGGACAGTTCATCGCGAACACCGGGGAGCTGTTTTTT. Amino acids: CASTLGQFIANTGELFF.

V usage is TRBV19 and J usage is TRBJ1-5; TRBD1 aligns across 7 bases. The CDR3 length is 14 residues. J was trimmed by 6 bases and V by 4 bases; bases with no gene match: 6. The germline gives CDR1 LNHDA, CDR2 SQIVND (reference sequence). Written as DNA, the CDR3 is TGTGCCAGTAGTACAGAACCAGGGGGTCAGCCCCAGCATTTT. It codes for CASSTEPGGQPQHF.

The J gene is TRBJ2-7, the V gene TRBV6-1; 8 bases match TRBD1. This CDR3 has 15 amino acids. Germline values: CDR1 MNHNS, CDR2 SASEGT. After removal of 2 bases from V and 2 bases from J, the junction contained 5 bases not matched to a gene. CDR3 protein: CASSEFGQGAYEQYF. The CDR3 region has the DNA TGTGCCAGCAGTGAATTCGGACAGGGCGCCTACGAGCAGTACTTC.

J is TRBJ2-3 and V is TRBV6-5, with TRBD1 identical over 7 bases. CDR1 is MNHEY, CDR2 SVGAGI, per germline. The CDR3 is made up of 14 amino acids. With 0 bases clipped from V and 5 bases from J, the junction kept 2 bases outside the gene matches. CDR3 nucleotides: TGTGCCAGCAGTTACTCGGGGACAGAAGATACGCAGTATTTT. This sequence encodes CASSYSGTEDTQYF.

The rearrangement links TRBV13 to TRBJ2-2, with 8 bases matching TRBD1. This CDR3 spans 20 amino acids. The V segment lost 6 bases and the J segment 1 base; nucleotides outside the gene matches: 19. Germline lookup yields CDR1 PRHDT and CDR2 FYEKMQ (reference sequence). The CDR3: CASRGRGLGWNPKNTGELFF. DNA of the CDR3: TGTGCCAGCAGGGGCAGGGGGCTAGGGTGGAACCCCAAGAACACCGGGGAGCTGTTTTTT.

V and J are TRBV27 and TRBJ2-5; 9 bases map to TRBD1. The CDR3 has 18 residues. The V gene end was trimmed by 4 bases and the J gene end by 2 bases; junction bases not matched to a gene: 14. Germline loops: CDR1 MNHEY, CDR2 SMNVEV (reference sequence). Here the CDR3 DNA reads TGTGCCAGCAGTTCGACAGGGGGGTCGCTCATTTTACAAGAGACCCAGTACTTC. This codes for CASSSTGGSLILQETQYF.

The chain joins TRBV7-2 to TRBJ2-3, with a possible D match to TRBD2 (5 bases). Germline V gene lookup returns CDR1 SGHTA and CDR2 FQGNSA. Trimming left V 1 base short and J 4 bases short, with 6 bases between. This CDR3 contains 13 residues. This CDR3 is CASSLVRADTQYF. The CDR3 region has the DNA TGTGCCAGCAGCTTAGTGCGGGCAGATACGCAGTATTTT.

The chain uses TRBV20-1 and TRBJ2-1, with D possibly matching TRBD2 (5 bases). Trimming took 6 bases from V and 10 from J, leaving 10 bases between them. Germline CDR1 DFQATT, CDR2 SNEGSKA (reference sequence). The CDR3 consists of 10 residues. The CDR3 reads CSARGEEQFF. The CDR3 DNA is TGCAGTGCCCGGGGAGAGGAGCAGTTCTTC.

The chain employs TRBV6-4 and TRBJ2-5, with 8 bases fitting TRBD2. The V segment lost 6 bases and the J segment 5 bases; nucleotides outside the gene matches: 14. The germline V gene has CDR1 MRHNA and CDR2 SNTAGT. The CDR3 totals 16 residues. The CDR3 region is CASRKLADGGSETQYF. The CDR3 DNA follows: TGTGCCAGCAGGAAACTAGCGGACGGGGGGTCGGAGACCCAGTACTTC.

The chain uses TRBV5-4 and TRBJ2-5; perhaps TRBD1 as D (6 bases). V gave up 0 bases and J gave up 2 bases, with 8 bases separating them. CDR1 is SGHNT, CDR2 YYREEE, per germline (reference sequence). The CDR3 extends over 14 amino acids. CDR3 bases: TGTGCCAGCAGCTTGGGGACAGTTCAAGAGACCCAGTACTTC. Protein sequence: CASSLGTVQETQYF.

The rearrangement uses TRBV7-9 and TRBJ1-2; TRBD1 aligns across 9 bases. Germline V gene lookup returns CDR1 SEHNR and CDR2 FQNEAQ (reference sequence). This CDR3 comprises 15 residues. V was clipped by 5 bases and J by 7 bases; unmatched bases: 11. CDR3 sequence reads: CASSPTTGGGSGYTF. CDR3 coding DNA: TGTGCCAGCAGCCCAACAACAGGGGGCGGGAGTGGCTACACCTTC. Full variable domain (remainder filled in from reference TRBV7-9 and TRBJ1-2): DTGVSQNPRHKITKRGQNVTFRCDPISEHNRLYWYRQTLGQGPEFLTYFQNEAQLEKSRLLSDRFSAERPKGSFSTLEIQRTEQGDSAMYLCASSPTTGGGSGYTFGSGTRLTVV.

This clone was recorded once. This chain connects TRBV6-1 to TRBJ2-2, with TRBD1 identical over 8 bases. The trim removed 7 bases at V and 6 bases at J, leaving 7 bases unmatched. The CDR3 is 14 amino acids. Germline V gene sequence: CDR1 MNHNS, CDR2 SASEGT. The CDR3 region has the DNA TGTGCCAGCACCAGGGACAGGAATCCCGGGGAGCTGTTTTTT. Its protein product is CASTRDRNPGELFF.

CDR3 nucleotides: TGCGCCAGCAGCATTAGCGGGGGGCCTTACAATGAGCAGTTCTTC. Translation gives CASSISGGPYNEQFF. V is TRBV5-1 and J is TRBJ2-1; TRBD2 aligns across 10 bases. Germline CDR1 SGHRS, CDR2 YFSETQ. Trimming at V came to 4 bases and at J to 4 bases, leaving 5 bases not matched to a gene. The CDR3 covers 15 residues. Full variable domain (remainder filled in from reference TRBV5-1 and TRBJ2-1): KAGVTQTPRYLIKTRGQQVTLSCSPISGHRSVSWYQQTPGQGLQFLFEYFSETQRNKGNFPGRFSGRQFSNSRSEMNVSTLELGDSALYLCASSISGGPYNEQFFGPGTRLTVL.

The V gene is TRBV5-6, the J gene TRBJ1-5; no firm D call. Germline V gives CDR1 SGHDT, CDR2 YYEEEE. CDR3 length equals 14 residues. Trimming stripped 0 bases from V and 3 bases from J, with 7 bases between. CDR3 residues: CASSLVNNNQPQHF. CDR3 nucleotide sequence: TGTGCCAGCAGCTTGGTGAACAACAATCAGCCCCAGCATTTT.

This clone has a single count. The rearrangement links TRBV7-8 to TRBJ1-5; D remains unclear. The germline CDR1 and CDR2 sequences are SGHVS and FQNEAQ. Trimming pared 1 base from V and 7 bases from J, leaving 14 bases between. This CDR3 is built from 15 residues. The DNA for the CDR3 is TGTGCCAGCAGCTTAGTGGGCGGAGGGTCGCAGCCCCAGCATTTT. Protein sequence: CASSLVGGGSQPQHF.

V is TRBV10-2 and J is TRBJ2-2; 7 bases line up with TRBD2. After removal of 0 bases from V and 6 bases from J, the junction contained 1 base not matched to a gene. This CDR3 is built from 14 residues. CDR1 and CDR2 (germline): WSHSY, SAAADI. The CDR3 sequence is CASSESGGAGELFF. The CDR3 DNA reads TGCGCCAGCAGTGAGTCGGGGGGGGCCGGGGAGCTGTTTTTT.

This clone has only one observation. This chain connects TRBV19 to TRBJ2-5; perhaps TRBD2 as D (5 bases). The V end was cut by 7 bases, the J end by 1 base, with 10 bases between. The length of the CDR3 is 13 residues. Germline V gene data show CDR1 as LNHDA and CDR2 as SQIVND (reference sequence). CDR3 region: CASNRGVQETQYF. The CDR3 bases are TGTGCCAGTAATCGGGGTGTCCAAGAGACCCAGTACTTC.

The genes are TRBV5-1 and TRBJ2-7; 11 positions match TRBD2. With 8 bases clipped from V and 3 bases from J, the junction kept 4 bases outside the gene matches. The CDR3 covers 13 residues. The V gene's germline CDR1 is SGHRS and CDR2 YFSETQ. The CDR3: CASSTSGNYEQYF. The CDR3 coding sequence is TGCGCCAGTTCGACTAGCGGGAACTACGAGCAGTACTTC.

The genes are TRBV18 and TRBJ1-6; 9 positions match TRBD1. CDR3 length: 16 amino acids. Trimming took 4 bases from V and 3 from J; bases not matched to a gene: 4. Germline V gives CDR1 KGHSH, CDR2 LQKENI. CDR3 DNA sequence: TGTGCCAGCTCACGAGGACAGGGGCTCTATAATTCACCCCTCCACTTT. Translation gives CASSRGQGLYNSPLHF. Variable domain in full (rest from reference TRBV18 and TRBJ1-6): NAGVMQNPRHLVRRRGQEARLRCSPMKGHSHVYWYRQLPEEGLKFMVYLQKENIIDESGMPKERFSAEFPKEGPSILRIQQVVRGDSAAYFCASSRGQGLYNSPLHFGNGTRLTVT.